The T cell receptor (beta chain) described here comes from a study of T cell repertoires in cytomegalovirus infection. As for the study in general: CMV infection together with matching HLA type was indicated by public TCR beta signatures.

TCRdb used MiXCR to reprocess the reads, holding one entry per CDR3 protein. The sample has about 250,000 distinct CDR3 sequences; roughly an eighth are singletons. Whole-study findings and limits: Frequencies of public TCR beta families were cumulated, and this identified carriers of CMV plus the relevant HLA. Clonotype analysis showed dominance of the ex vivo response by HLA-C-restricted CMV-specific TCR beta clonotypes.

This clonotype has only a few counts. Its target is unknown. This CDR3 has 16 residues. V lost 8 bases, J lost 2 bases, and 10 bases stayed unmatched. The TCR sequence derives from a human donor in good health (CMV status not recorded). Some clones in this sample may be carry-over from other donors' samples. The sample comprised PBMCs. The rearrangement joins TRBV5-3 to TRBJ2-3; 11 bases align to TRBD2. Being an ORF, TRBV5-3 has a function that is uncertain. The CDR3 DNA reads TGTGCCAGCAGCACGGGGACTAGCGGAACCACAGATACGCAGTATTTT. Translating gives CASSTGTSGTTDTQYF.